These 17 T cell receptor beta chains came from one sample sequenced in a study of cytomegalovirus exposure and HLA in healthy donors. PCR employed 60 Vbeta and 13 Jbeta primers. The table came from immunoSEQ multiplex PCR; TCRdb's copy has only in-frame clones and leaves some out. The sample includes about 130,000 clones, 60% to 85% of them seen just once. The sequencing sample was made of PBMCs. The receptors shown here come from a young man in good health and CMV-seronegative.

This clone was counted only a few times. The chain carries TRBV6-1 and TRBJ2-7; 7 nucleotides match TRBD1. Germline CDR1 reads MNHNS; CDR2 reads SASEGT. The CDR3 extends over 15 amino acids. The V and J ends lost 5 bases and 0 bases, in that order; junction bases with no gene match: 7. CDR3 bases: TGTGCCAGCAGTAAGGTACAGGGGAGCTCCTACGAGCAGTACTTC. This codes for CASSKVQGSSYEQYF.

This sequence joins TRBV18 and TRBJ2-5; unclear D gene. CDR1 KGHSH and CDR2 LQKENI come from the germline V gene. Trimming took 0 bases from V and 1 from J, leaving 3 bases between them. The CDR3 extends over 13 amino acids. CDR3 sequence (DNA): TGTGCCAGCTCACCACCCGGCCAAGAGACCCAGTACTTC. Translating gives CASSPPGQETQYF.

The V gene is TRBV6-1, the J gene TRBJ2-5; D is undetermined. Trimming removed 7 bases from V and 0 bases from J, with 9 bases in between. The CDR3 runs 13 residues. In germline, CDR1 is MNHNS, CDR2 SASEGT. For the CDR3, the DNA is TGTGCCAGCACTAGTCGCAACCAAGAGACCCAGTACTTC. Translation: CASTSRNQETQYF.

V is TRBV7-2 and J is TRBJ2-3, with unresolved D. Trimming left V 5 bases short and J 1 base short, with 4 bases between. There are 12 residues in the CDR3. CDR1 SGHTA and CDR2 FQGNSA come from the germline V gene. CDR3 DNA sequence: TGTGCCAGCAGCAGCGGCACAGATACGCAGTATTTT. This sequence encodes CASSSGTDTQYF.

The chain employs TRBV18 and TRBJ1-5, with D maybe TRBD1 (6 bases). Germline loops: CDR1 KGHSH, CDR2 LQKENI. V was cut by 6 bases and J by 0 bases, with 9 bases left in between. The CDR3 extends over 14 amino acids. Here the CDR3 DNA reads TGTGCCAGCTCCCAGGGGCGTAGCAATCAGCCCCAGCATTTT. Translating it yields CASSQGRSNQPQHF. The full variable domain, in which reference TRBV18 and TRBJ1-5 provide the parts outside the CDR3, is NAGVMQNPRHLVRRRGQEARLRCSPMKGHSHVYWYRQLPEEGLKFMVYLQKENIIDESGMPKERFSAEFPKEGPSILRIQQVVRGDSAAYFCASSQGRSNQPQHFGDGTRLSIL.

The genes are TRBV6-5 and TRBJ2-7, with 12 bases matching TRBD2. CDR1 is MNHEY and CDR2 is SVGAGI in the germline V gene. This CDR3 contains 15 residues. V shed 6 bases and J 0 bases; nucleotides not matched to a gene: 3. The CDR3 loop is CASRVTSGSSYEQYF. DNA for the CDR3: TGTGCCAGCAGGGTGACTAGCGGGAGCTCCTACGAGCAGTACTTC.

The J gene is TRBJ1-1, the V gene TRBV6-5, with D hard to call. The CDR3 runs to 16 residues. Trimming shortened V by 2 bases and J by 5 bases, and 18 bases separated the two germline ends. Germline V gene sequence: CDR1 MNHEY, CDR2 SVGAGI. CDR3 loop: CASSYEGPWEGTEAFF. The CDR3, as DNA: TGTGCCAGCAGTTACGAGGGTCCTTGGGAAGGGACTGAAGCTTTCTTT.

The chain combines TRBV6-5 with TRBJ2-2, with 7 bases identical to TRBD2. CDR3 length: 15 residues. Losses at the gene ends were 5 bases for V and 4 bases for J; bases not matched to a gene: 7. The germline V gene encodes CDR1 MNHEY and CDR2 SVGAGI. CDR3 loop: CASSGLGEGTGELFF. The CDR3 DNA reads TGTGCCAGCAGTGGCCTAGGGGAGGGCACCGGGGAGCTGTTTTTT.

This chain uses TRBV30 with TRBJ2-3; D gene uncertain. The V end lost 2 bases, the J end lost 1 base, and 7 bases lay between the germline ends. The germline CDR1 and CDR2 sequences are GTSNPN and SVGIG (reference sequence). The CDR3 sequence is 13 residues long. In DNA, the CDR3 is TGTGCCTGGAGTCGGGTTCGCACAGATACGCAGTATTTT. Amino acid sequence: CAWSRVRTDTQYF.

The chain recombines TRBV5-1 with TRBJ2-5; D remains unclear. This CDR3 contains 13 residues. Germline V gene lookup returns CDR1 SGHRS and CDR2 YFSETQ. V was pared by 1 base and J by 5 bases, with 9 bases between. The CDR3 loop reads CASSLSLLETQYF. The CDR3, as DNA: TGCGCCAGCAGCTTGAGCCTCCTGGAGACCCAGTACTTC.

The chain links TRBV5-1 to TRBJ2-1, with TRBD2 as a possible D gene (5 bases). The V gene's germline CDR1 is SGHRS and CDR2 YFSETQ. The germline V and J ends were trimmed by 5 bases and 10 bases, with 10 bases remaining between them. There are 11 residues in the CDR3. The CDR3 loop reads CASRGEGEQFF. The CDR3 DNA is TGCGCCAGCAGGGGAGAAGGGGAGCAGTTCTTC.

The rearrangement uses TRBV6-1 and TRBJ1-2; D may be TRBD1 (6 bases). With 0 bases removed from V and 2 bases from J, the gap between germline ends came to 13 bases. CDR1 is MNHNS, CDR2 SASEGT, per germline. This CDR3 is built from 16 residues. The CDR3 DNA follows: TGTGCCAGCAGTGAAGCGGGGGGAGGGGGAAACTATGGCTACACCTTC. It codes for CASSEAGGGGNYGYTF.

As DNA, the CDR3 is TGTGCCAGCAGCTTGGGTTTCCCAGCAGGGCCCTACGAGCAGTACTTC. Translated, it gives CASSLGFPAGPYEQYF. The chain combines TRBV5-8 with TRBJ2-7; TRBD1 might be the D (5 bases). Trimming took 0 bases from V and 2 from J, leaving 15 bases between them. The CDR3 is 16 amino acids. Germline V CDR1 and CDR2: SGHTS, YDEGEE.

The chain carries TRBV6-5 and TRBJ2-3; D unclear. Germline V gives CDR1 MNHEY, CDR2 SVGAGI. This CDR3 is 12 amino acids long. The V end lost 5 bases, the J end lost 3 bases, and 6 bases lay between the germline ends. The CDR3 here is CASSPETDTQYF. Written as DNA, the CDR3 is TGTGCCAGCAGTCCGGAGACAGATACGCAGTATTTT.

This clone was picked up a small number of times. This chain uses TRBV5-4 with TRBJ2-7, with 11 bases matching TRBD1. V was pared by 5 bases and J by 6 bases, with 10 bases of the junction left unmatched. Germline-derived CDR1 and CDR2 are SGHNT and YYREEE (reference sequence). This CDR3 has 15 amino acids. CDR3 sequence: CASSRTGTGGSEQYF. CDR3 DNA sequence: TGTGCCAGCAGTAGAACTGGGACAGGGGGGAGCGAGCAGTACTTC.

The J gene is TRBJ2-7, the V gene TRBV29-1, with TRBD2 as a possible D gene (6 bases). Trimming shortened V by 7 bases and J by 5 bases, and 21 bases separated the two germline ends. CDR1 and CDR2 from the germline V gene are SQVTM and ANQGSEA. The CDR3 is 14 amino acids. CDR3 region: CSAAVPGLGNEQYF. CDR3 nucleotides: TGCAGCGCGGCCGTTCCGGGACTTGGGAACGAGCAGTACTTC.

The rearrangement uses TRBV18 and TRBJ2-3; 7 bases line up with TRBD2. In germline, CDR1 is KGHSH, CDR2 LQKENI. V lost 3 bases, J lost 4 bases, and 4 bases stayed unmatched. The CDR3 covers 14 residues. The CDR3 DNA reads as TGTGCCAGCTCACCCGCGGGAGACGCAGATACGCAGTATTTT. Translation: CASSPAGDADTQYF.